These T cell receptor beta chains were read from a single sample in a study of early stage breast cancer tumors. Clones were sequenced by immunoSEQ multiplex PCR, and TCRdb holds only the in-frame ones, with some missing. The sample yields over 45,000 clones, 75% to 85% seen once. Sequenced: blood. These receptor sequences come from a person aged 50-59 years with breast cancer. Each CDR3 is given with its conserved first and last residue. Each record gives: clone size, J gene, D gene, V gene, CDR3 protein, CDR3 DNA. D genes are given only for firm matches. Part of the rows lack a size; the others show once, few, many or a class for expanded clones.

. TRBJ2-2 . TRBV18 CASSPRAGTGELFF TGTGCCAGCTCACCACGAGCAGGAACCGGGGAGCTGTTTTTT
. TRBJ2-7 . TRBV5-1 CASSLVTGNEQYF TGCGCCAGCAGCTTGGTGACAGGTAACGAGCAGTACTTC
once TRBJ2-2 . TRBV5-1 CASSPYWGSGTGELFF TGCGCCAGCAGCCCGTACTGGGGATCGGGTACCGGGGAGCTGTTTTTT
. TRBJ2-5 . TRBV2 CASLVARWETQYF TGTGCCAGCCTGGTGGCGAGGTGGGAGACCCAGTACTTC
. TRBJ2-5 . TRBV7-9 CASSRTFQETQYF TGTGCCAGCAGCCGGACTTTCCAAGAGACCCAGTACTTC
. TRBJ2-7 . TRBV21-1 CASSKVMGRVSYEQYF TGTGCCAGCAGCAAAGTAATGGGGCGGGTCTCCTACGAGCAGTACTTC
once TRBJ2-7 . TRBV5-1 CASSFATSYEQYF TGCGCCAGCAGCTTTGCCACGAGCTACGAGCAGTACTTC
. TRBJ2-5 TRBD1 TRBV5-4 CASSLYTGGMETQYF TGTGCCAGCAGCTTATATACAGGGGGCATGGAGACCCAGTACTTC
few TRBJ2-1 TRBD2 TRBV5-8 CASSLTSGGAGEQFF TGTGCCAGCAGCTTGACTAGCGGGGGGGCAGGGGAGCAGTTCTTC
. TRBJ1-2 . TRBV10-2 CASSEQANYGYTF TGCGCCAGCAGTGAACAGGCCAACTATGGCTACACCTTC
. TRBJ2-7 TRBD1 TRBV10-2 CASGSLQGLSYEQYF TGCGCCAGCGGGTCCTTACAGGGGTTATCCTACGAGCAGTACTTC
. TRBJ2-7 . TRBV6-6 CASSSTSGEQYF TGTGCCAGCAGTTCCACCTCGGGGGAGCAGTACTTC
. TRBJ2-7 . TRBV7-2 CASSSNTARGEQYF TGTGCCAGCAGCTCTAATACAGCTAGGGGCGAGCAGTACTTC
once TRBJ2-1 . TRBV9 CASSVDWGYNEQFF TGTGCCAGCAGCGTAGATTGGGGCTACAATGAGCAGTTCTTC
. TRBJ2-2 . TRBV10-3 CAIGPGDTGELFF TGTGCCATCGGGCCGGGGGACACCGGGGAGCTGTTTTTT
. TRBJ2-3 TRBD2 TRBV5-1 CASRLAVRGDTQYF TGCGCCAGCCGCCTAGCGGTCCGGGGAGATACGCAGTATTTT
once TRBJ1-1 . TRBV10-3 CAIREGNGNTEAFF TGTGCCATCAGAGAGGGCAACGGGAACACTGAAGCTTTCTTT
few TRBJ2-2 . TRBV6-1 CASSEAWVNTGELFF TGTGCCAGCAGTGAAGCGTGGGTTAACACCGGGGAGCTGTTTTTT
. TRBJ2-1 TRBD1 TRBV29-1 CSVRAGGTEQFF TGCAGCGTTCGAGCAGGGGGTACTGAGCAGTTCTTC
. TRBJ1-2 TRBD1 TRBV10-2 CASKDRDFSGYTF TGCGCCAGTAAGGACAGGGACTTCTCTGGCTACACCTTC
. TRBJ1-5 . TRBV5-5 CASSLEGDSNQPQHF TGTGCCAGCAGCTTGGAAGGGGATAGCAATCAGCCCCAGCATTTT
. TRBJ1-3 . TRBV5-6 CASSSTRASGNTIYF TGTGCCAGCAGCTCCACCCGTGCCTCTGGAAACACCATATATTTT
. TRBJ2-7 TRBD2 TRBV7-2 CASSPGGSYEQYF TGTGCCAGCAGCCCGGGGGGTTCCTACGAGCAGTACTTC
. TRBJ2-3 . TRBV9 CASSPGGTGPTDTQYF TGTGCCAGCAGCCCAGGAGGGACGGGACCCACAGATACGCAGTATTTT
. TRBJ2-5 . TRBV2 CASSGGAPEETQYF TGTGCCAGCAGTGGGGGGGCCCCGGAGGAGACCCAGTACTTC
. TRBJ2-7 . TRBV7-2 CASSFTVSTYEQYF TGTGCCAGCAGCTTCACCGTATCAACCTACGAGCAGTACTTC
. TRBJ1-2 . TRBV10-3 CATRDMDKRAVYGYTF TGTGCCACCAGGGATATGGACAAAAGGGCGGTCTATGGCTACACCTTC
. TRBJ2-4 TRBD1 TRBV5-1 CASSYLGQGRDIQYF TGCGCCAGCAGCTACCTGGGACAGGGGAGAGACATTCAGTACTTC
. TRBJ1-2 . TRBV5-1 CASSLAAGGESGYTF TGCGCCAGCAGCTTGGCTGCGGGGGGCGAGAGTGGCTACACCTTC
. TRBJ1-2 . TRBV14 CASSPGGRGYTF TGTGCCAGCAGCCCGGGGGGGCGCGGCTACACCTTC
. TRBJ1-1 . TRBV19 CASSIGENTEAFF TGTGCCAGTAGTATTGGAGAGAACACTGAAGCTTTCTTT
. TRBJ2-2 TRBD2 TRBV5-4 CASSPRTEAGLVPSGELFF TGTGCCAGCAGCCCCCGGACGGAGGCGGGACTAGTCCCCTCCGGGGAGCTGTTTTTT
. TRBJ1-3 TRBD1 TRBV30 CAWSTGTGSGNTIYF TGTGCCTGGAGTACCGGGACAGGCTCTGGAAACACCATATATTTT
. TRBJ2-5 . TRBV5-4 CASSLEETQYF TGTGCCAGCAGCTTGGAAGAGACCCAGTACTTC
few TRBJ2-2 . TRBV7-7 CASSLDRGSTGELFF TGTGCTAGCAGCTTAGACCGAGGGAGCACCGGGGAGCTGTTTTTT
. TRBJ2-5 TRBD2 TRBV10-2 CASSRRGGGETQYF TGCGCCAGCAGTCGGCGGGGGGGCGGGGAGACCCAGTACTTC
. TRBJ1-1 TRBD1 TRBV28 CASRKGQMNTEAFF TGTGCCAGCAGGAAGGGACAGATGAACACTGAAGCTTTCTTT
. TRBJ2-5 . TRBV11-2 CASSLDPGSALWYF TGTGCCAGCAGCTTAGACCCCGGTTCCGCGCTCTGGTACTTC
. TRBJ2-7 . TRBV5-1 CASSLRQGSYEQYF TGCGCCAGCAGCTTACGGCAGGGCTCCTACGAGCAGTACTTC
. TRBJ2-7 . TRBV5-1 CASSLGLLSHEQYF TGCGCCAGCAGCTTGGGACTGCTAAGCCACGAGCAGTACTTC
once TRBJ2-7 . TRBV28 CASRESYEQYF TGTGCCAGCAGAGAATCCTACGAGCAGTACTTC